This TCR beta chain was retrieved from a study of T-cell memory formation after mild COVID-19. Whole-study findings and limits: While clones contracting from day 15 to 85 were balanced between CD4 and CD8, later expanders leaned CD4+.

As regards this clonotype: The antigen is undetermined.

This CDR3 spans 13 amino acids. Trimming cost V 3 bases and J 3 bases, with 12 bases left between them. Germline V gene lookup returns CDR1 DFQATT and CDR2 SNEGSKA (reference sequence). One entry per CDR3 protein, called by TCRdb with MiXCR from the 5' RACE reads. The sample gives 190,000 or so distinct CDR3 sequences, roughly 23% of which show up once; more than 20% is in the top ten. The chain couples TRBV20-1 to TRBJ2-7, with D unclear. The sequencing input was PBMCs or a T cell subset sorted from them (not recorded which). This receptor was identified in an adult woman who had mild COVID-19 (a few samples of this study predate the infection). Cell type and time point are not known. The CDR3, as DNA: TGCAGTGCTAGGATTCGGTTGCTCTACGAGCAGTACTTC. It is translated as CSARIRLLYEQYF.